This T cell receptor beta chain was retrieved from a study of cytomegalovirus exposure and HLA in healthy donors. Using immunoSEQ multiplex PCR, the repertoire was profiled, and TCRdb retains in-frame clones only, with some absent. The data contain under 50,000 clones, nearly 95% of them singletons. This clone turned up a few times. Its antigen is still unknown. General study results and limits: Cytomegalovirus status, reportedly, was diagnosed with high specificity and sensitivity by the classifier. One later analysis, an examination of the roughly 130 validation repertoires, found that first-cohort TCR clusters tended to co-occur in them. Altogether, around 160 TCR beta chains were recorded as cytomegalovirus-associated. A few chains tied to CMV proved CMV antigen-specific in vitro.

The TCR comes from a woman aged 18-35 years in good health and CMV-seropositive. Specimen: PBMCs.

The CDR3 loop reads CASSEAGTSGKTNTGELFF. DNA for the CDR3: TGTGCCAGCAGTGAAGCAGGGACTAGCGGTAAAACGAACACCGGGGAGCTGTTTTTT. This chain connects TRBV2 to TRBJ2-2; TRBD2 agrees at 11 bases. Germline V gene data show CDR1 as SNHLY and CDR2 as FYNNEI. The CDR3 runs 19 residues. V dropped 0 bases and J dropped 0; count of bases not matched to a gene: 6.